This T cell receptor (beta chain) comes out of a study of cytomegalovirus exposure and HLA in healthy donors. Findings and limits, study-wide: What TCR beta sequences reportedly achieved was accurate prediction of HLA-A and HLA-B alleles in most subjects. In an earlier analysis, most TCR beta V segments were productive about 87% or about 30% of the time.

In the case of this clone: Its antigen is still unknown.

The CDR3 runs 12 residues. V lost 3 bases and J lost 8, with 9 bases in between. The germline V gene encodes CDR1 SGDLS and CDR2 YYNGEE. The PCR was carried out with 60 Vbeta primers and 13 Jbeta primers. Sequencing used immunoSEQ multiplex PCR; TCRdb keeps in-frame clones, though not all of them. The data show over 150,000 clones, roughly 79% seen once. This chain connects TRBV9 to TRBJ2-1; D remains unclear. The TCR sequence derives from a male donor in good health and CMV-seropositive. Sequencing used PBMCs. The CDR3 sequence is CASSAPGHEQFF. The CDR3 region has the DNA TGTGCCAGCAGCGCCCCAGGCCATGAGCAGTTCTTC.